The 14 T cell receptor beta chains in this list originate from one sample, sequenced in a study of identical twins. Each CDR3 protein gets one entry after TCRdb re-called the 5' RACE reads with MiXCR. The sample shows under 300,000 distinct CDR3 sequences, about 12% of them seen only once. Separately, the same data were catalogued under a study of yellow fever vaccine responses in identical twins.

The specimen sequenced was memory (CD45RO+) T cells sorted from blood. The receptors derive from a woman aged 18-29 years in good health.

This clonotype has a handful of counts. This rearrangement joins TRBV3-1 to TRBJ2-1; possible D gene TRBD2, 6 bases. Germline V lookup: CDR1 LGHDT, CDR2 YNNKEL (reference sequence). This CDR3 region has 17 residues. Trimming left V 0 bases short and J 4 bases short, with 16 bases between. CDR3 protein: CASSQELSGLAYNEQFF. The CDR3 bases are TGTGCCAGCAGCCAAGAGCTGTCGGGACTCGCTTACAATGAGCAGTTCTTC.

This clonotype appeared many times. The chain employs TRBV6-1 and TRBJ2-5, with 12 bases aligning to TRBD2. CDR1 is MNHNS and CDR2 is SASEGT in the germline V gene. After removal of 2 bases from V and 2 bases from J, the junction contained 0 bases not matched to a gene. The CDR3 has 15 residues. CDR3 sequence: CASSELAGGQETQYF. The CDR3 DNA follows: TGTGCCAGCAGTGAACTAGCGGGGGGGCAAGAGACCCAGTACTTC.

The chain combines TRBV30 with TRBJ2-4; 8 bases fit TRBD1. The length of the CDR3 is 15 residues. J lost 2 bases, V lost 1 base, and 4 bases had no gene match. CDR1 is GTSNPN, CDR2 SVGIG, per germline (reference sequence). CDR3 sequence reads: CAWSAGGLTKNIQYF. For the CDR3, the DNA is TGTGCCTGGAGTGCAGGGGGCTTGACCAAAAACATTCAGTACTTC.

The sample holds many counts of this clonotype. The chain employs TRBV7-9 and TRBJ1-2; 8 bases fit TRBD1. Unmatched junction bases numbered 13, after V lost 5 bases and J lost 2 bases. Germline CDR1 and CDR2: SEHNR and FQNEAQ (reference sequence). CDR3 length: 17 amino acids. The DNA of the CDR3 is TGTGCCAGCAGCACCGAGAGGACAGGGCCAACCAACTATGGCTACACCTTC. Translating it yields CASSTERTGPTNYGYTF. The variable domain in full, completed from reference TRBV7-9 and TRBJ1-2, reads DTGVSQNPRHKITKRGQNVTFRCDPISEHNRLYWYRQTLGQGPEFLTYFQNEAQLEKSRLLSDRFSAERPKGSFSTLEIQRTEQGDSAMYLCASSTERTGPTNYGYTFGSGTRLTVV.

This clonotype was counted a few times. The genes are TRBV12-3 or TRBV12-4 and TRBJ1-2; 11 bases match TRBD1. The CDR3 spans 14 residues. With 7 bases clipped from V and 6 bases from J, the junction kept 7 bases outside the gene matches. In nucleotides, the CDR3 is TGTGCCAGCAACCAGGGACAGGGGGATCATGGCTACACCTTC. Protein product: CASNQGQGDHGYTF.

The genes are TRBV7-3 and TRBJ2-2; D is uncertain. V was shortened by 3 bases and J by 5 bases, with 13 bases between the two germline ends. Germline V gives CDR1 SGHTA, CDR2 FQGTGA. This CDR3 comprises 15 residues. The CDR3 reads CASSFATERTGELFF. The CDR3 nucleotides are TGTGCCAGCAGCTTCGCGACGGAAAGAACCGGGGAGCTGTTTTTT.

Only a few counts were recorded for this clonotype. V usage is TRBV24-1 and J usage is TRBJ1-2; D ambiguous. The CDR3 is 13 amino acids. Germline values: CDR1 KGHDR, CDR2 SFDVKD. The V gene lost 2 bases and the J gene lost 3 bases, with 6 bases spanning the gap. The CDR3 loop is CATSDSVYYGYTF. CDR3 in DNA: TGTGCCACCAGTGATTCAGTCTACTATGGCTACACCTTC.

CDR3: CASSFRTRNNEQFF. In DNA, the CDR3 is TGTGCCAGCAGCTTCCGAACTAGAAACAATGAGCAGTTCTTC. The gene calls are TRBV7-9 and TRBJ2-1, with D possibly TRBD2 on 5 matching bases. Trimming shortened V by 3 bases and J by 5 bases, and 11 bases separated the two germline ends. The germline CDR1 and CDR2 sequences are SEHNR and FQNEAQ (reference sequence). The CDR3 is 14 residues long. The variable domain in full, completed from reference TRBV7-9 and TRBJ2-1, reads DTGVSQNPRHKITKRGQNVTFRCDPISEHNRLYWYRQTLGQGPEFLTYFQNEAQLEKSRLLSDRFSAERPKGSFSTLEIQRTEQGDSAMYLCASSFRTRNNEQFFGPGTRLTVL.

This clonotype was counted many times. The V gene is TRBV5-1, the J gene TRBJ2-5, with D possibly being TRBD2 (7 bases). Trimming stripped 1 base from V and 1 base from J, with 11 bases between. CDR1 and CDR2 (germline): SGHRS, YFSETQ. The CDR3 has 15 amino acids. The CDR3 DNA reads TGCGCCAGCAGCTTGTCGGGGGGCACCCAAGAGACCCAGTACTTC. Translating gives CASSLSGGTQETQYF.

The rearrangement links TRBV12-3 or TRBV12-4 to TRBJ1-5; D is unresolved. The CDR3 consists of 14 residues. The V end was cut by 2 bases, the J end by 5 bases, with 10 bases between. The CDR3 DNA sequence: TGTGCCAGCAGTTTAAGCAGGCCGGATCAGCCCCAGCATTTT. This encodes CASSLSRPDQPQHF.

In this sample, this clonotype turned up a few times. The chain combines TRBV7-9 with TRBJ2-7, with D perhaps matching TRBD2 (5 bases). The V and J ends lost 3 bases and 3 bases respectively, with 9 bases between them. Germline values: CDR1 SEHNR, CDR2 FQNEAQ (reference sequence). The CDR3 loop spans 13 amino acids. The CDR3 region is CASSFGDLYEQYF. The CDR3 bases are TGTGCCAGCAGCTTCGGGGATCTCTACGAGCAGTACTTC. Drawing the rest from reference TRBV7-9 and TRBJ2-7, the complete variable domain is DTGVSQNPRHKITKRGQNVTFRCDPISEHNRLYWYRQTLGQGPEFLTYFQNEAQLEKSRLLSDRFSAERPKGSFSTLEIQRTEQGDSAMYLCASSFGDLYEQYFGPGTRLTVT.

This clonotype was picked up many times. The V gene is TRBV2, the J gene TRBJ1-1; no firm D call. The CDR3 consists of 13 residues. V was clipped by 5 bases and J by 5 bases, with 12 bases between them. CDR1 and CDR2 from the germline V gene are SNHLY and FYNNEI. CDR3 amino acids: CASSPAGYTEAFF. In DNA form, the CDR3 reads TGTGCCAGCAGTCCCGCGGGATATACTGAAGCTTTCTTT.

This CDR3 reads CAVTDRESYEQYF. The CDR3 region has the DNA TGTGCCGTAACCGACAGGGAGTCCTACGAGCAGTACTTC. This chain connects TRBV25-1 to TRBJ2-7; 7 bases agree with TRBD1. The CDR3 has 13 residues. Looked up from germline, CDR1 is MGHDK and CDR2 is SYGVNS. The trim removed 11 bases at V and 1 base at J, leaving 8 bases unmatched.

The chain links TRBV18 to TRBJ2-3, with no clear D. Trimming pared 1 base from V and 0 bases from J, leaving 8 bases between. The germline V gene encodes CDR1 KGHSH and CDR2 LQKENI. The CDR3 sequence is 15 residues long. The CDR3 DNA reads TGTGCCAGCTCACCACAGGGTCTTAGCACAGATACGCAGTATTTT. It encodes CASSPQGLSTDTQYF.